This T cell receptor beta chain was found in a study of blood T cell repertoires in COVID-19. In the study overall: COVID-19 samples collected from the United States, Italy and Spain covered acute and convalescent phases. Sources were T cells, B-cell-depleted T cells, or PBMCs; the material itself was cDNA or gDNA.

CDR1 and CDR2 from the germline V gene are MNHEY and SMNVEV (reference sequence). This CDR3 contains 19 residues. The trim removed 6 bases at V and 0 bases at J, leaving 17 bases unmatched. Original methodology: Estimates of nucleated cell counts were drawn from the amplification of reference gene primers. Clones were sequenced by immunoSEQ multiplex PCR, and TCRdb holds only the in-frame ones, with some missing. V and J calls and clone size are those listed in that table; D and trimming were worked out from the DNA. The sample lists about 77,000 clones; over 85% were seen once. The clonotype was recovered from an elderly woman with active or convalescent COVID-19. Sequencing used peripheral blood. The J gene is TRBJ1-5, the V gene TRBV27, with 7 bases aligning to TRBD1. Here the CDR3 DNA reads TGTGCCAGCAGACAACTTGGGACAGACCGCATAGGTAGCAATCAGCCCCAGCATTTT. The encoded protein is CASRQLGTDRIGSNQPQHF.